One and the same sample provided the 14 T cell receptor beta chains below, sequenced in a study of tumor and adjacent non-tumor tissue in lung cancer. A modified ARM-PCR protocol with three rounds of nested PCR amplified TCRbeta. Via MiXCR, TCRdb re-called the multiplex PCR reads, giving one row per CDR3 protein. The table records about 93,000 distinct CDR3 sequences, just over 65% of them present only once. RNA was extracted from bulk tissue without any cell sorting. Sequencing was performed on lung tumor tissue. The receptor set was obtained from a man in his sixties with non-small cell lung cancer.

A word on this clonotype: A junction boundary mismatches the germline segment, possibly from a read error. The rearrangement links TRBV20-1 to TRBJ1-3; D gene unclear. Germline V gene data show CDR1 as DFQATT and CDR2 as SNEGSKA (reference sequence). This CDR3 is 14 amino acids long. This CDR3 is CSASVGISVNTIYF. For the CDR3, the DNA is TGCAGTGCTAGCGTCGGAATCTCTGTAAACACCATATATTTT.

To note about this clonotype: At one of its ends the junction is not consistent with the germline gene, which may arise from a read error. J is TRBJ2-1 and V is TRBV11-2; 8 bases align to TRBD1. The CDR3 length is 14 residues. Per the germline V gene, CDR1 is SGHAT and CDR2 is FQNNGV. The CDR3 region has the DNA TGTGGCAGCAGCTTAGACAGGGGTAGTAGTGAGCGGTTCTTC. Its translation is CGSSLDRGSSERFF.

With regard to this clonotype: Possible read error: a much larger clone is one base away. The rearrangement joins TRBV10-2 to TRBJ1-5, with D maybe TRBD1 (6 bases). V lost 5 bases to trimming and J lost 6 bases, with 11 bases between them. This CDR3 spans 13 amino acids. Germline CDR1 is WSHSY and CDR2 is SAAADI. CDR3 DNA sequence: TGCGCCAGCAGTCGAGGGGGAGGTCAGCCCCAGCATTTT. Amino acid sequence: CASSRGGGQPQHF.

Concerning this clonotype: This sequence may be a read error, since a much larger clone differs from it by one base. The rearrangement uses TRBV28 and TRBJ2-7, with D maybe TRBD1 (5 bases). Germline lookup yields CDR1 MDHEN and CDR2 SYDVKM. This CDR3 region has 14 residues. The germline V and J ends were trimmed by 7 bases and 0 bases, with 13 bases remaining between them. CDR3 in DNA: TGTGCCAGCAACCAGGACACAAGCTCCTACGAGCAGTACTTC. It yields the protein CASNQDTSSYEQYF.

The table lists this clonotype with a few counts. J is TRBJ2-7 and V is TRBV5-1, with 7 bases matching TRBD2. The germline V gene has CDR1 SGHRS and CDR2 YFSETQ. Losses at the gene ends were 1 base for V and 5 bases for J; bases not matched to a gene: 6. This CDR3 is 14 amino acids long. CDR3 coding DNA: TGCGCCAGCAGCTTGCTTCCGGGAGGCCACGAGCAGTACTTC. As protein: CASSLLPGGHEQYF.

Note on this clonotype: This likely comes from a read error, as the CDR3 has no conserved phenylalanine or tryptophan at its end. The chain has TRBV7-9 and TRBJ2-3, with a weak D call TRBD2 (5 bases). This CDR3 has 15 residues. Looked up from germline, CDR1 is SEHNR and CDR2 is FQNEAQ (reference sequence). The CDR3 nucleotides read TGTGCCAGCAGCTTATGGGATACTAGTACAGATATGCAGTATTTG. Its protein is CASSLWDTSTDMQYL.

On this clonotype: This could be a read error, since a much larger clone is one nucleotide away. This rearrangement joins TRBV20-1 to TRBJ2-7; D not resolved. V dropped 0 bases and J dropped 3 bases, with 12 bases sitting between them. CDR1 and CDR2 from the germline V gene are DFQATT and SNEGSKA (reference sequence). The CDR3 totals 14 residues. The CDR3 spells CSARDDMGSYEQYF. The CDR3 nucleotides read TGCAGTGCTAGAGACGACATGGGAAGCTACGAGCAGTACTTC.

The chain has TRBV20-1 and TRBJ2-7; 9 positions match TRBD1. The germline V gene encodes CDR1 DFQATT and CDR2 SNEGSKA (reference sequence). The CDR3 has 12 residues. The CDR3 sequence is CNPRDRAYEQYF. CDR3 nucleotide sequence: TGCAATCCTCGGGACAGGGCTTACGAGCAGTACTTC.

This chain joins TRBV6-2 or TRBV6-3 and TRBJ1-5, with no clear D. Per the germline V gene, CDR1 is MNHEY and CDR2 is SVGEGT. The CDR3 has 12 residues. This CDR3 is CVSGQAYQPQHF. The CDR3 bases are TGTGTCAGTGGGCAGGCTTATCAGCCCCAGCATTTT.

The sample holds many counts of this clonotype. The chain joins TRBV5-4 to TRBJ2-2; possible D gene TRBD2, 6 bases. Germline V gives CDR1 SGHNT, CDR2 YYREEE (reference sequence). Trimming shortened V by 0 bases and J by 4 bases, and 13 bases separated the two germline ends. The CDR3 is 16 residues long. In nucleotides, the CDR3 is TGTGCCAGCAGCTTGGCCGGGGTGGGGGGCACCGGGGAGCTGTTTTTT. This sequence encodes CASSLAGVGGTGELFF.

In regard to this clonotype: At one boundary the junction diverges from the germline segment, which might be a read error. The V call is TRBV11-1, the J call TRBJ1-1; no clear D. CDR3 length equals 14 residues. Germline-derived CDR1 and CDR2 are SGHAT and FQDESV (reference sequence). Here the CDR3 DNA reads TGTGTCAGCAACACGATCGGGGTGAGCACTGAAGCTTTCTTT. It specifies CVSNTIGVSTEAFF.

There are many counts of this clonotype. A read error may account for a junction end that differs from germline. V is TRBV7-9 and J is TRBJ2-1; D call uncertain. The CDR3 is made up of 11 amino acids. Germline-derived CDR1 and CDR2 are SEHNR and FQNEAQ (reference sequence). The CDR3 loop is CASSLGNEQFF. The CDR3 bases are TGTGCCAGCAGTTTAGGCAATGAGCAGTTCTTC.

The chain combines TRBV4-3 with TRBJ2-1, with D possibly being TRBD2 (6 bases). Germline V gene data show CDR1 as LGHNA and CDR2 as YSLEER. V lost 0 bases and J lost 2, with 11 bases in between. The CDR3 consists of 16 residues. The chain's CDR3 is CASSQDYGEAYNEQFF. CDR3 DNA: TGCGCCAGCAGCCAAGATTATGGGGAGGCCTACAATGAGCAGTTCTTC.

Concerning this clonotype itself: A single base separates this from a much larger clone, so it may be a read error. The CDR3 does not close with the conserved phenylalanine or tryptophan, likely indicating a read error. The chain joins TRBV30 to TRBJ2-1, with 8 bases aligning to TRBD2. Per germline, CDR1 GTSNPN and CDR2 SVGIG (reference sequence). The CDR3 spans 15 residues. V shed 2 bases and J 4 bases; nucleotides not matched to a gene: 7. This CDR3 reads CAWSWASGLYNEQFS. The CDR3 nucleotides read TGTGCCTGGAGTTGGGCTAGCGGGCTTTACAATGAGCAGTTCTCC.